Listed below are T cell receptor beta chains from one sample, sequenced in a study of blood T cell repertoires in COVID-19. Generated by immunoSEQ multiplex PCR, the TCRdb table keeps only in-frame clones and is missing some. The top ten clones hold around 2.1% of a sample with some 270,000 clones, roughly 90% of them seen once. Sequencing input: peripheral blood. The receptors stem from a man aged 50 or older with acute or convalescent COVID-19. Each CDR3 is given with its conserved first and last residue. A D gene is named only where the DNA matches it firmly. Clone size is shown for a subset of rows, as once, few, many or a class of expanded clone.

TRBV5-8	NA	15	TRBJ1-6	NA	TGTGCCAGCACCCTTTCAGTTGGTGCTGCTTCACCCCTCCACTTT	CASTLSVGAASPLHF
TRBV7-9	NA	14	TRBJ2-4	TRBD1	TGTGCCAGCAGCTTAGCGACAGGGTTAAACATTCAGTACTTC	CASSLATGLNIQYF
TRBV11-3	NA	14	TRBJ2-3	NA	TGTGCCAGCAGCTTAGGGCGGTCCACAGATACGCAGTATTTT	CASSLGRSTDTQYF
TRBV18	NA	17	TRBJ1-2	NA	TGTGCCAGCTCACCGAACCCAGATTCTAGAGCTAACTATGGCTACACCTTC	CASSPNPDSRANYGYTF
TRBV11-2	NA	16	TRBJ2-1	TRBD2	TGTGCCAGCAGCTTAGCCGCCGCGGGGGGGGACAATGAGCAGTTCTTC	CASSLAAAGGDNEQFF
TRBV19	NA	18	TRBJ2-5	TRBD2	TGTGCCAGTAGTATTTCGACGGGACTAGCGGGGGGTCAGGAGACCCAGTACTTC	CASSISTGLAGGQETQYF
TRBV12-3/TRBV12-4	NA	13	TRBJ2-1	TRBD2	TGTGCCAGCAGTTGGGGGACTAGGGATGAGCAGTTCTTC	CASSWGTRDEQFF
TRBV10-2	NA	13	TRBJ2-7	TRBD1	TGCGCAAGCAGTGGGACAGGGGATTCGGGGCAGTACTTC	CASSGTGDSGQYF
TRBV7-9	NA	16	TRBJ1-4	NA	TGTGCCAGCAGCTTAGGGGAGGGGGTTTTGCGTGGAAAACTGTTTTTT	CASSLGEGVLRGKLFF
TRBV7-9	NA	14	TRBJ1-6	NA	TGTGCCAGCAGCTTAGGGGGCCGAGGTTCACCCCTCCACTTT	CASSLGGRGSPLHF
TRBV24-1	once	13	TRBJ1-5	NA	TGTGCCACCAGTGGGGCAGGGGATCAGCCCCAGCATTTT	CATSGAGDQPQHF
TRBV12-2	NA	18	TRBJ2-1	NA	TGTGCAAGTCGCTTAAGACTAGCGGGGGGGCCGGAGTACAATGAGCAGTTCTTC	CASRLRLAGGPEYNEQFF
TRBV10-3	once	14	TRBJ2-7	NA	TGTGCCATCAGGATAGGGGTTGCGGCAGAGGAGCAGTACTTC	CAIRIGVAAEEQYF
TRBV5-1	NA	16	TRBJ2-3	TRBD2	TGCGCCAGCAGCTTTGAGCGGGGGTGGGGCACAGATACGCAGTATTTT	CASSFERGWGTDTQYF
TRBV9	many	14	TRBJ2-7	TRBD1	TGTGCCAGCAGCGTCCAGGGGGTCCCCTACGAGCAGTACTTC	CASSVQGVPYEQYF
TRBV6-5	NA	15	TRBJ2-7	TRBD2	TGTGCCAGCAGTTCCGTAGCGGGGGGCGGGTACGAGCAGTACTTC	CASSSVAGGGYEQYF
TRBV10-3	once	15	TRBJ1-2	TRBD1	TGTGCCATCGGCACCGGGACAGGGGGCGGCTATGGCTACACCTTC	CAIGTGTGGGYGYTF
TRBV18	NA	12	TRBJ1-6	NA	TGTGCCAGCTCAACCGACAGTTCACCCCTCCACTTT	CASSTDSSPLHF
TRBV7-9	once	13	TRBJ1-5	NA	TGTGCCAGCAGCCTCACCCGGTTGGAGCCCCAGCATTTT	CASSLTRLEPQHF
TRBV5-8	NA	17	TRBJ1-2	TRBD1	TGTGCCAGCAGCCTTCGGACAGGGGCCGATGGGAACTATGGCTACACCTTC	CASSLRTGADGNYGYTF
TRBV5-1	NA	14	TRBJ1-3	NA	TGCGCCAGCAGCGTACAGGGTTCTGGAAACACCATATATTTT	CASSVQGSGNTIYF
TRBV7-9	few	12	TRBJ1-1	NA	TGTGCCAGCAGCCCACAGACAGGAGGCGCTTTCTTT	CASSPQTGGAFF
TRBV20-1	NA	15	TRBJ1-5	NA	TGCAGTGCTAGTCTGTCAGGAAGAATCAATCAGCCCCAGCATTTT	CSASLSGRINQPQHF
TRBV18	NA	15	TRBJ1-5	NA	TGTGCCAGCTCAACCTACAGGGATCAGGTTCAGCCCCAGCATTTT	CASSTYRDQVQPQHF
TRBV30	NA	16	TRBJ1-6	TRBD1	TGTGCCTGCCCAAAAAACGGACAGGGTAATAATTCACCCCTCCACTTT	CACPKNGQGNNSPLHF
TRBV18	NA	15	TRBJ2-7	TRBD1	TGTGCCAGCTCTTCCGAGACAGGGGGGGGATACGAGCAGTACTTC	CASSSETGGGYEQYF
TRBV7-3	NA	16	TRBJ2-2	TRBD2	TGTGCCAGCAGCTTAATTGGTACTAGCGCGACCGGGGAGCTGTTTTTT	CASSLIGTSATGELFF
TRBV18	NA	16	TRBJ1-4	TRBD1	TGTGCCAGCTCACCCTCTCGACAGGGCACGAATGAAAAACTGTTTTTT	CASSPSRQGTNEKLFF
TRBV4-1	NA	15	TRBJ1-5	TRBD1	TGCGCCAGCAGCCAGGACGGGACAGCCAATCAGCCCCAGCATTTT	CASSQDGTANQPQHF
TRBV7-8	NA	15	TRBJ2-5	NA	TGTGCCAGCAGCCCCAGGGAAGGGATTATCGAGACCCAGTACTTC	CASSPREGIIETQYF
TRBV15	NA	14	TRBJ1-1	NA	TGTGCCACCCGTGGAGGGCCGATGAACACTGAAGCTTTCTTT	CATRGGPMNTEAFF
TRBV24-1	NA	16	TRBJ1-2	NA	TGTGCCACCAGTGATTCCCGTCACGGGGACTCGAATGGCTACACCTTC	CATSDSRHGDSNGYTF
TRBV11-2	NA	17	TRBJ1-5	NA	TGTGCCAGCAGCCTCTTCGCAGTGGACTCGAGCAATCAGCCCCAGCATTTT	CASSLFAVDSSNQPQHF
TRBV11-2	NA	17	TRBJ2-3	NA	TGTGCCAGCAGCTTAGTCTCGCTCAAGCAGAGGGAAGATACGCAGTATTTT	CASSLVSLKQREDTQYF
TRBV7-9	NA	13	TRBJ1-2	TRBD1	TGTGCCAGCAGCTTAATGGACAGGGCCGGCTACACCTTC	CASSLMDRAGYTF
TRBV29-1	NA	12	TRBJ1-1	NA	TGCAGCGTTAATCAGATGAACACTGAAGCTTTCTTT	CSVNQMNTEAFF
TRBV14	NA	15	TRBJ1-6	NA	TGTGCCAGCAGCCGAGGACAGCTCTATAATTCACCCCTCCACTTT	CASSRGQLYNSPLHF
TRBV13	NA	13	TRBJ1-2	NA	TGTGCCAGCAGCTCTCAACTACTGTATGGCTACACCTTC	CASSSQLLYGYTF